Here is one T cell receptor (beta chain) with its context. Its antigen is not known. Each patient was aged 18 to 65 and had newly diagnosed hyperthyroidism of under 2 months' duration. V was shortened by 0 bases and J by 2 bases, with 14 bases between the two germline ends. This CDR3 comprises 16 residues. Germline CDR1 SGHDT, CDR2 YYEEEE. This entry is derived from a study of T cells in Graves' hyperthyroidism and ophthalmopathy. Study-wide findings and caveats: Blood held most thyroid clonotypes expanded above 0.001 frequency.

Researchers amplified the TCR beta CDR3 regions from RNA transcripts. First-round RT-PCR of the TCR CDR3 relied on the HTBI primer set. TCRdb re-called the multiplex PCR reads with MiXCR, one entry per CDR3 protein. The repertoire has approximately 640,000 distinct CDR3 sequences, around 15% of them found once; the top ten carry around 3.9%. What was sequenced was blood. The V call is TRBV5-6, the J call TRBJ1-2; a weak D match, TRBD1 (6 bases). The sequence was obtained from a woman aged 25 to 45 with Graves' hyperthyroidism. Here the CDR3 reads CASSLGTGIANYGYTF. CDR3 coding DNA: TGTGCCAGCAGCTTGGGTACAGGGATAGCGAACTATGGCTACACCTTC.